Below, 8 T cell receptor beta chains from the same sample are listed, as sequenced in a study of T cell responses to AZD1222 COVID-19 vaccine (dated by TCRdb to 2020 to 2023). The protocol used for the library was the immunoSEQ multiplex PCR assay. TCRdb re-hosts the immuneACCESS table, in-frame sequences only. Its copies lack some clones; in the studies checked, an unresolved V gene accounts for under half of them, and the cause for the rest is not known. This sample has 95,000 to 110,000 clones in its table, and about 89% of those were observed once. 3% to 4% of the sample rests with the top ten. In light of the paper, this sample's time point label describes: about 28 days (+/-7) after the second vaccine dose. Read against the paper, the sample's treatment or condition label means: meningococcal conjugate vaccine given as trial control. The sequences come from peripheral blood, collected 28 days after the second dose of the MenACWY control vaccine. These receptors were collected from an adult who received the MenACWY meningococcal vaccine as a control.

The gene calls are TRBV7-2 and TRBJ1-2, with TRBD1 matching 8 bases. Germline V lookup: CDR1 SGHTA, CDR2 FQGNSA. Losses at the gene ends were 5 bases for V and 5 bases for J; bases not matched to a gene: 10. The CDR3 contains 15 residues. The chain's CDR3 is CASSQTTGQGYGYTF. CDR3 DNA: TGTGCCAGCAGCCAAACAACTGGACAGGGTTATGGCTACACCTTC.

The rearrangement joins TRBV7-2 to TRBJ2-3, with D uncertain. Germline V lookup: CDR1 SGHTA, CDR2 FQGNSA. CDR3 size: 16 residues. V lost 0 bases to trimming and J lost 3 bases, with 13 bases between them. The CDR3 sequence: CASSLAPNRLTDTQYF. The CDR3 region has the DNA TGTGCCAGCAGCTTAGCTCCGAACCGACTTACAGATACGCAGTATTTT.

The chain recombines TRBV7-6 with TRBJ1-4, with a possible D match to TRBD1 (6 bases). The V and J ends lost 6 bases and 2 bases respectively, with 19 bases between them. Germline V CDR1 and CDR2: SGHVS, FNYEAQ. The CDR3 extends over 17 amino acids. CDR3 amino acids: CASSPRGGGPTNEKLFF. CDR3 nucleotide sequence: TGTGCCAGCAGTCCCCGTGGGGGGGGCCCTACTAATGAAAAACTGTTTTTT. Together with reference TRBV7-6 and TRBJ1-4, the CDR3 gives the full variable domain: GAGVSQSPRYKVTKRGQDVALRCDPISGHVSLYWYRQALGQGPEFLTYFNYEAQQDKSGLPNDRFSAERPEGSISTLTIQRTEQRDSAMYRCASSPRGGGPTNEKLFFGSGTQLSVL.

J is TRBJ1-2 and V is TRBV28; perhaps TRBD1 as D (6 bases). The V and J ends lost 6 bases and 5 bases respectively, with 19 bases between them. The CDR3 totals 15 residues. Germline values: CDR1 MDHEN, CDR2 SYDVKM. CDR3 sequence: CASSPQLGQRYGYTF. CDR3 nucleotides: TGTGCCAGCAGCCCCCAGCTAGGACAGAGATATGGCTACACCTTC.

The V gene is TRBV10-3, the J gene TRBJ2-7; D ambiguous. CDR1 and CDR2 from the germline V gene are ENHRY and SYGVKD. V gave up 2 bases and J gave up 2 bases, with 4 bases separating them. This CDR3 region has 12 residues. The CDR3 sequence: CAISEGAYEQYF. The CDR3, as DNA: TGTGCCATCAGTGAGGGTGCCTACGAGCAGTACTTC.

The J gene is TRBJ2-3, the V gene TRBV5-4; D is ambiguous. CDR1 is SGHNT, CDR2 YYREEE, per germline (reference sequence). This CDR3 contains 15 residues. Trimming cost V 0 bases and J 0 bases, with 8 bases left between them. The CDR3, as DNA: TGTGCCAGCAGCTTGGGGCCAACTAGCACAGATACGCAGTATTTT. Encoded protein: CASSLGPTSTDTQYF.

The chain couples TRBV6-2 or TRBV6-3 to TRBJ2-7; D might be TRBD1 (6 bases). CDR3 size: 14 residues. Germline CDR1 and CDR2: MNHEY and SVGEGT. Trimming took off 7 bases at V and 2 bases at J, with 15 bases between the two ends. The CDR3 loop reads CASNPGTPPYEQYF. In DNA, the CDR3 is TGTGCCAGCAACCCCGGGACACCTCCCTACGAGCAGTACTTC.

The chain joins TRBV12-2 to TRBJ1-1; the DNA was not used to check the table's D call, TRBD1. TRBV12-2 is a documented pseudogene. The CDR3 is made up of 19 amino acids. CDR3 bases: TGTGCAAGTCTCCATAGGGAGGCCGGGACAGGGGGCGAGAACACTGAAGCTTTCTTT. Residues: CASLHREAGTGGENTEAFF.